The sequence of this TCR beta chain was determined in a study of PD-1 blockade in mismatch repair-deficient tumors. Study background: Enrolled about 2012-2016, patients had progressing, pretreated mismatch repair-deficient cancers of around 12 types. Overall study results and limits: Rapid post-treatment expansion, then contraction, generally preceding radiologic response, marked tumor-resident clones.

This clone occurred a few times. The antigen remains undetermined. Mismatch repair deficiency was confirmed in all patients, by PCR or immunohistochemistry. The TCR-sequenced patients were a few responders to pembrolizumab. This CDR3 is built from 15 residues. The germline CDR1 and CDR2 sequences are LGHNA and YNFKEQ. V shed 1 base and J shed 0 bases, with 7 bases lying between them. Profiling relied on immunoSEQ multiplex PCR, and the TCRdb table lists in-frame clones only, not all of them. The top ten hold 6.3% of the sample, which has approximately 100,000 clones, under 90% seen once. This TCR was recovered from an adult with mismatch repair-deficient cancer. The sample in question was peripheral blood, obtained approximately 35 weeks after starting pembrolizumab. The V call is TRBV4-2, the J call TRBJ1-5, with D uncertain. The CDR3 region has the DNA TGTGCCAGCAGCCAAGTGTGGAATAGCAATCAGCCCCAGCATTTT. It encodes CASSQVWNSNQPQHF.